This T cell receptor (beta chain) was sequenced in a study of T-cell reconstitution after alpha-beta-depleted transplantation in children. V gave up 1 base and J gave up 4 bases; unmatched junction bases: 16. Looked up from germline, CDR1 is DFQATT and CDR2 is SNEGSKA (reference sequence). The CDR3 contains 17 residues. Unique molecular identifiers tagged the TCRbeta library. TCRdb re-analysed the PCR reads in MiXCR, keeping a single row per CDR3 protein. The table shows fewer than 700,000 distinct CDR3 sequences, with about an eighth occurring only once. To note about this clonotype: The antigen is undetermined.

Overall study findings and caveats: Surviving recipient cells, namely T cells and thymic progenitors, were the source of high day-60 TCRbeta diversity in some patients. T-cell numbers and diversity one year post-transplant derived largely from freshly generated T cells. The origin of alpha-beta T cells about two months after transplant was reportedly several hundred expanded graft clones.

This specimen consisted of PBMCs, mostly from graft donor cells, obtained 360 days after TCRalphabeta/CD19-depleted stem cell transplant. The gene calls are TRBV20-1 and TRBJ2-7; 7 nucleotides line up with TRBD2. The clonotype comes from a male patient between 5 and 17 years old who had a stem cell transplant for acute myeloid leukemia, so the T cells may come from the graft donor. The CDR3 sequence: CSARGGWTGTTFYEQYF. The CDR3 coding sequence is TGCAGTGCTAGAGGGGGTTGGACCGGGACTACGTTTTACGAGCAGTACTTC.